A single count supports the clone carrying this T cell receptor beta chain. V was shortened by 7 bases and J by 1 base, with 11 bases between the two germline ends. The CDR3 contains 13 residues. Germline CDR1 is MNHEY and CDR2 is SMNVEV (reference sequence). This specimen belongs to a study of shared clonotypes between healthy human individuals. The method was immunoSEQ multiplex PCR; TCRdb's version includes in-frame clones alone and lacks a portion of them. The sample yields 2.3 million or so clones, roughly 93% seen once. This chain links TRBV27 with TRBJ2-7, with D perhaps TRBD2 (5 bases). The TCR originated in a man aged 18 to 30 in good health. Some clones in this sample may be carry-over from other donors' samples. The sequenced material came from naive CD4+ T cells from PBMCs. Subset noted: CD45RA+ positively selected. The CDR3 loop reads CASTAGNSYEQYF. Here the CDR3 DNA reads TGTGCCAGCACCGCCGGGAATTCCTACGAGCAGTACTTC.